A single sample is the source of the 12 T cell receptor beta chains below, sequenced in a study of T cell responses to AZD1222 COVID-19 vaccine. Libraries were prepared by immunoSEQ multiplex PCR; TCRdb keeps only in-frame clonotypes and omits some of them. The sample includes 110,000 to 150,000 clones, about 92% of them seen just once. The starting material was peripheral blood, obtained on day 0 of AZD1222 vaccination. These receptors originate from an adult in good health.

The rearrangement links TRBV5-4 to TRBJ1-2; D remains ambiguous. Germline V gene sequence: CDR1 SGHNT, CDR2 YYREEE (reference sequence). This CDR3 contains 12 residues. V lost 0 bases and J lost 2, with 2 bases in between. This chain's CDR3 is CASSLDNYGYTF. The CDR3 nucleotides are TGTGCCAGCAGCTTGGACAACTATGGCTACACCTTC.

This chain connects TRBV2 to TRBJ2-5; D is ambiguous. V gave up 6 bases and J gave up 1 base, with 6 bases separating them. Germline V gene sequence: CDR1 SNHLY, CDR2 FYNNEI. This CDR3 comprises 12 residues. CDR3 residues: CASSGSQETQYF. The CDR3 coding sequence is TGTGCCAGCAGCGGCAGCCAAGAGACCCAGTACTTC.

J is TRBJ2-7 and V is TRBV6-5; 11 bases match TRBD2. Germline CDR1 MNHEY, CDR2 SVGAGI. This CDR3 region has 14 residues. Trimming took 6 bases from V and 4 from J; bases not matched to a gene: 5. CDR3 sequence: CASSLAGGAYEQYF. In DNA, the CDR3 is TGTGCCAGCAGCCTAGCGGGGGGAGCGTACGAGCAGTACTTC.

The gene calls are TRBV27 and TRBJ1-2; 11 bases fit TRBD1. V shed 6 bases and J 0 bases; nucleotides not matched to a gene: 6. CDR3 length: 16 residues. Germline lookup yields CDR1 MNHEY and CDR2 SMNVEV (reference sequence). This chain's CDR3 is CASRDGTGGPNYGYTF. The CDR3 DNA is TGTGCCAGCAGGGACGGGACAGGGGGGCCTAACTATGGCTACACCTTC.

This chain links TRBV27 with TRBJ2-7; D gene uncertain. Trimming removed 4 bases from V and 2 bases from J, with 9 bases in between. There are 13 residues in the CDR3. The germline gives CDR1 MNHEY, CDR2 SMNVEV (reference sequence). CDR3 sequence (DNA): TGTGCCAGCAGTTGGGGTCGGACCTACGAGCAGTACTTC. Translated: CASSWGRTYEQYF.

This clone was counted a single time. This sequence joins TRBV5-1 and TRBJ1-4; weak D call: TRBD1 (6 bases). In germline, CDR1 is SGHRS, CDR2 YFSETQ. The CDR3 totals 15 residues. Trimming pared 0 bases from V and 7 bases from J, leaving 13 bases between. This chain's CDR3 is CASSLGRGATEKLFF. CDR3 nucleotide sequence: TGCGCCAGCAGCTTGGGTAGGGGGGCGACTGAAAAACTGTTTTTT.

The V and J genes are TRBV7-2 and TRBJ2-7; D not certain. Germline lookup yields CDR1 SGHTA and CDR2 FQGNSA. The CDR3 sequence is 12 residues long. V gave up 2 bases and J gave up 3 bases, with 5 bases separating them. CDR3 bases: TGTGCCAGCAGCTTAAACTTCTACGAGCAGTACTTC. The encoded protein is CASSLNFYEQYF.

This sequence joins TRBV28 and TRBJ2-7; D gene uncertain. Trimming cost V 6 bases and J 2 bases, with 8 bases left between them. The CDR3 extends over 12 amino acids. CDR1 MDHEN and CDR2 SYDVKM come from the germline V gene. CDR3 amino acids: CASRTVPYEQYF. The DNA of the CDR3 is TGTGCCAGCAGAACAGTGCCCTACGAGCAGTACTTC.

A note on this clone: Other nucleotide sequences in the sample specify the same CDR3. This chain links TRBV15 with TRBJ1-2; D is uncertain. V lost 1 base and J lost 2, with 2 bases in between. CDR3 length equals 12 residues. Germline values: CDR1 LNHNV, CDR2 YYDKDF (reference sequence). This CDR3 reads CATSRGNYGYTF. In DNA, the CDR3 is TGTGCCACCAGCAGAGGGAACTATGGCTACACCTTC.

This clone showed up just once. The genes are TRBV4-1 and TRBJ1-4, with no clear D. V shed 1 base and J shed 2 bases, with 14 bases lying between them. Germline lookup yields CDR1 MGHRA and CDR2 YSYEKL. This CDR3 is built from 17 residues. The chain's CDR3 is CASSQVDLGFTNEKLFF. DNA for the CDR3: TGCGCCAGCAGCCAAGTGGACCTTGGTTTCACTAATGAAAAACTGTTTTTT.

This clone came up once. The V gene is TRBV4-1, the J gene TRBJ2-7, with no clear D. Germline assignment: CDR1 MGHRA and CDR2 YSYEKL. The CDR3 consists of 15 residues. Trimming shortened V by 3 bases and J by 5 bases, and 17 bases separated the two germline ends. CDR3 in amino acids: CASSQRPLGNNEQYF. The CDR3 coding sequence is TGCGCCAGCAGCCAGCGACCCCTTGGAAACAACGAGCAGTACTTC.

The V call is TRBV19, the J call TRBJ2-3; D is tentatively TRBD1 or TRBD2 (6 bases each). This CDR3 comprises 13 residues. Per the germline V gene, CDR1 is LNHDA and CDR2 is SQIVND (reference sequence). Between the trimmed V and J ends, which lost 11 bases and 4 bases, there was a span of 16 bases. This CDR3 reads CASHLGGSDTQYF. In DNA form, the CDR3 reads TGTGCCTCTCACCTAGGGGGGTCAGATACGCAGTATTTT.